A single sample is the source of the 18 T cell receptor beta chains below, sequenced in a study of T cells in Graves' hyperthyroidism and ophthalmopathy. RNA transcripts were the template for amplifying TCR beta CDR3 regions. Primed by the HTBI set, a first-round RT-PCR was run on the TCR CDR3. TCRdb reprocessed the multiplex PCR reads via MiXCR and lists one record per CDR3 protein. The table has 45,000 to 75,000 distinct CDR3 sequences, 40% to 55% seen once; the top ten hold approximately 13%. Sample: blood. The receptor source for this set is a woman in her 30s with Graves' ophthalmopathy.

This clonotype is medium-sized (0.01 to 0.1%). Here the CDR3 DNA reads TGCAGCGTCCGGGACAGACTCTACGAGCAGTACTTC. This encodes CSVRDRLYEQYF. The V and J genes are TRBV29-1 and TRBJ2-7; TRBD1 agrees at 7 bases. V lost 6 bases to trimming and J lost 3 bases; unmatched junction nucleotides: 5. Germline V CDR1 and CDR2: SQVTM, ANQGSEA. This CDR3 has 12 amino acids.

The J gene is TRBJ2-1, the V gene TRBV7-2; a weak D match, TRBD2 (5 bases). V was cut by 3 bases and J by 10 bases, with 19 bases left in between. The CDR3 runs 15 residues. In germline, CDR1 is SGHTA, CDR2 FQGNSA. The CDR3, as DNA: TGTGCCAGCAGCTTTGCAGGCGGGCCAGGATACGAGCAGTTCTTC. It translates to CASSFAGGPGYEQFF.

This clonotype was detected ten times or more. The chain is built from TRBV5-8 and TRBJ2-1, with unresolved D. Between the trimmed V and J ends, which lost 0 bases and 2 bases, there was a span of 9 bases. This CDR3 comprises 15 residues. Germline V gene sequence: CDR1 SGHTS, CDR2 YDEGEE. The CDR3 reads CASSLVQVTYNEQFF. The CDR3 nucleotides read TGTGCCAGCAGCTTGGTCCAGGTCACCTACAATGAGCAGTTCTTC. The variable domain in full, completed from reference TRBV5-8 and TRBJ2-1, reads EAGVTQSPTHLIKTRGQQATLRCSPISGHTSVYWYQQALGLGLQFLLWYDEGEERNRGNFPPRFSGRQFPNYSSELNVNALELEDSALYLCASSLVQVTYNEQFFGPGTRLTVL.

In this sample, this clonotype turned up many times. This chain uses TRBV3-1 with TRBJ2-5, with 7 bases that match TRBD2. The CDR3 is 15 amino acids. Germline values: CDR1 LGHDT, CDR2 YNNKEL (reference sequence). With 2 bases clipped from V and 7 bases from J, the junction kept 10 bases outside the gene matches. CDR3 sequence reads: CASSQKMERGGTQYF. In DNA form, the CDR3 reads TGTGCCAGCAGCCAAAAGATGGAGCGGGGTGGGACCCAGTACTTC.

At least ten counts were recorded for this clonotype. This chain connects TRBV4-1 to TRBJ1-2; 7 positions agree with TRBD1. The J segment lost 2 bases and the V segment lost 4 bases, leaving 10 bases of the junction unmatched. CDR3 length: 16 residues. Germline loops: CDR1 MGHRA, CDR2 YSYEKL. The CDR3 loop reads CASSPERTGWNYGYTF. CDR3 DNA: TGCGCCAGCAGCCCAGAGCGGACAGGTTGGAACTATGGCTACACCTTC.

Turning to this clonotype: The CDR3 does not end in the conserved phenylalanine or tryptophan, so this is likely a read error. The chain has TRBV5-4 and TRBJ2-5, with 9 nucleotides matching TRBD2. Germline CDR1 is SGHNT and CDR2 is YYREEE (reference sequence). There are 16 residues in the CDR3. Unmatched junction bases numbered 12, after V lost 4 bases and J lost 5 bases. The CDR3 is CASSRIGGRGGETQYC. The CDR3 DNA follows: TGTGCCAGCAGCCGTATTGGCGGGAGGGGCGGCGAGACCCAGTACTGC.

This clonotype was seen only a few times. This rearrangement joins TRBV5-5 to TRBJ1-2; a weak D match, TRBD1 (5 bases). The CDR3 is made up of 12 amino acids. Trimming cost V 0 bases and J 8 bases, with 8 bases left between them. The germline V gene encodes CDR1 SGHKS and CDR2 YYEKEE (reference sequence). The CDR3 loop is CASSLVGDGYTF. CDR3 nucleotides: TGTGCCAGCAGCTTGGTGGGGGACGGCTACACCTTC.

This chain connects TRBV15 to TRBJ2-7, with D tentatively TRBD1 (5 bases). Germline loops: CDR1 LNHNV, CDR2 YYDKDF (reference sequence). The CDR3 totals 14 residues. V was shortened by 5 bases and J by 6 bases, with 17 bases between the two germline ends. CDR3: CATSPVARALEQYF. In nucleotides, the CDR3 is TGTGCCACCAGCCCGGTCGCCAGGGCCCTCGAGCAGTACTTC.

The V and J genes are TRBV12-3 or TRBV12-4 and TRBJ1-5; 11 positions agree with TRBD1. Trimming cost V 6 bases and J 4 bases; bases outside gene matches: 8. The length of the CDR3 is 16 residues. CDR3 in DNA: TGTGCCAGCAGGGCCGGACAGGGGGCGCGGAATCAGCCCCAGCATTTT. Its translation is CASRAGQGARNQPQHF.

A remark on this clonotype: Given the absence of the conserved phenylalanine or tryptophan at the CDR3 end, a read error is likely. The rearrangement links TRBV28 to TRBJ2-5; TRBD2 matches at 16 bases. The CDR3 loop spans 18 amino acids. Trimming removed 8 bases from V and 4 bases from J; junction bases left unmatched: 13. From germline, CDR1 is MDHEN and CDR2 SYDVKM. This CDR3 is CASGGPGLAGGIAETQYS. CDR3 sequence (DNA): TGTGCCAGCGGTGGCCCGGGACTAGCGGGAGGGATCGCAGAGACCCAGTACTCC.

The V and J genes are TRBV20-1 and TRBJ1-5, with D possibly matching TRBD1 (5 bases). CDR3 size: 14 residues. The germline V and J ends were trimmed by 6 bases and 11 bases, with 23 bases remaining between them. Germline values: CDR1 DFQATT, CDR2 SNEGSKA (reference sequence). The CDR3 DNA sequence: TGCAGTGCGGAAGACCCGGCGAGAGGGGAGACCCAGCATTTT. Its protein is CSAEDPARGETQHF.

The chain has TRBV12-3 or TRBV12-4 and TRBJ2-1; 7 bases match TRBD1. CDR3 length: 10 residues. Trimming at V came to 6 bases and at J to 14 bases, leaving 4 bases not matched to a gene. In DNA form, the CDR3 reads TGTGCCAGCAGCAGGGGGTTTGAGTTCTTC. This codes for CASSRGFEFF.

Many counts were recorded for this clonotype. The CDR3 region is CASSTARSAYEQYF. CDR3 sequence (DNA): TGTGCCAGCAGCACAGCGAGAAGCGCCTACGAGCAGTACTTC. The chain joins TRBV6-5 to TRBJ2-7; D not resolved. Between the trimmed V and J ends, which lost 6 bases and 2 bases, there was a span of 14 bases. The CDR3 is made up of 14 amino acids. CDR1 and CDR2 from the germline V gene are MNHEY and SVGAGI.

The rearrangement uses TRBV29-1 and TRBJ2-1; no clear D gene. The germline V gene encodes CDR1 SQVTM and CDR2 ANQGSEA. CDR3 length equals 10 residues. V was pared by 8 bases and J by 8 bases, with 10 bases between. The CDR3 sequence is CSTLSDEQFF. Here the CDR3 DNA reads TGCAGCACCCTAAGCGATGAGCAGTTCTTC.

This clonotype was seen repeatedly, ten times or more. The chain employs TRBV5-5 and TRBJ2-1; tentatively, D is TRBD2 (5 bases). The CDR3 length is 14 residues. The germline CDR1 and CDR2 sequences are SGHKS and YYEKEE (reference sequence). Between the trimmed V and J ends, which lost 2 bases and 3 bases, there was a span of 9 bases. CDR3 bases: TGTGCCAGCAGCTTCAGCGGCAACTACAATGAGCAGTTCTTC. Translating gives CASSFSGNYNEQFF.

The chain has TRBV10-3 and TRBJ2-5, with D possibly matching TRBD1 (5 bases). The CDR3 sequence is 15 residues long. Germline values: CDR1 ENHRY, CDR2 SYGVKD. With 10 bases removed from V and 0 bases from J, the gap between germline ends came to 18 bases. The CDR3 reads CATQTRGKDQETQYF. The CDR3 nucleotides read TGTGCCACTCAAACAAGGGGAAAGGACCAAGAGACCCAGTACTTC.

Worth noting for this clonotype: This may arise from a read error, as a much more abundant clone is one base away. The CDR3 carries no conserved terminal phenylalanine or tryptophan, so it likely arises from a read error. The genes are TRBV4-1 and TRBJ1-5; TRBD1 matches at 8 bases. The germline gives CDR1 MGHRA, CDR2 YSYEKL. V shed 0 bases and J 7 bases; nucleotides not matched to a gene: 14. CDR3 length equals 18 residues. The CDR3 spells CASSQDGQGGPPGQPQHS. CDR3 coding DNA: TGCGCCAGCAGCCAAGATGGACAGGGAGGGCCCCCAGGGCAGCCCCAGCATTCT.

This clonotype was found many times. The chain uses TRBV27 and TRBJ2-6; weak D call: TRBD2 (5 bases). Germline V lookup: CDR1 MNHEY, CDR2 SMNVEV (reference sequence). The length of the CDR3 is 17 residues. V shed 3 bases and J shed 0 bases, with 12 bases lying between them. The CDR3 nucleotides are TGTGCCAGCAGTTTTTCTAGCCGAAGCTCTGGGGCCAACGTCCTGACTTTC. Amino acids: CASSFSSRSSGANVLTF.